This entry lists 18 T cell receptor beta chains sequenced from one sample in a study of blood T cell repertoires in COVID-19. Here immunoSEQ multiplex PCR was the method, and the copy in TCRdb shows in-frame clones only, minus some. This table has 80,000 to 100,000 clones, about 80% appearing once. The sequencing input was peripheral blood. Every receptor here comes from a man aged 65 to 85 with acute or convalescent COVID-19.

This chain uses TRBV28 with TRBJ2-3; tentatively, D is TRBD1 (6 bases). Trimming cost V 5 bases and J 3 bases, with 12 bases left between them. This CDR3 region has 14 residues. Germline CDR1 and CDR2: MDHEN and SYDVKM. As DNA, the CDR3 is TGTGCCAGCAGTGCCAGGGGAGAAACAGATACGCAGTATTTT. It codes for CASSARGETDTQYF.

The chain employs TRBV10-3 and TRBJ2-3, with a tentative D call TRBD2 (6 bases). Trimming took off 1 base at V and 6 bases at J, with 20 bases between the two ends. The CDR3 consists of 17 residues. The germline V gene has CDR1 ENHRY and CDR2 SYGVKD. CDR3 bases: TGTGCCATCAGTGAGTTTCACCGGGACTTGATGGGGGATACGCAGTATTTT. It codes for CAISEFHRDLMGDTQYF.

The CDR3 loop is CASRPAGGNEKLFF. For the CDR3, the DNA is TGTGCCAGCCGGCCCGCAGGGGGGAATGAAAAACTGTTTTTT. The chain has TRBV2 and TRBJ1-4; 7 bases match TRBD1. Trimming cost V 8 bases and J 5 bases; bases outside gene matches: 8. The CDR3 runs 14 residues. Germline CDR1 and CDR2: SNHLY and FYNNEI.

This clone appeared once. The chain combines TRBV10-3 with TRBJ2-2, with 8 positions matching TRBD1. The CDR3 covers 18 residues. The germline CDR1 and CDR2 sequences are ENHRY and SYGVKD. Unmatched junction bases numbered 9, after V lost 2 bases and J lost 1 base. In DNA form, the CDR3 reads TGTGCCATCAGTGAGGGCCCCGGGACAGGCCGGAACACCGGGGAGCTGTTTTTT. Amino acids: CAISEGPGTGRNTGELFF.

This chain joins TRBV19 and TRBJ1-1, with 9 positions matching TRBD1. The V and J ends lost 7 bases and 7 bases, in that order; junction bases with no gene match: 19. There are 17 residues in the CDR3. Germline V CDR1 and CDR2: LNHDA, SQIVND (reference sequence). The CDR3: CASKPKGQGRLLNEAFF. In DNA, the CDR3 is TGTGCCAGTAAACCGAAAGGACAGGGGAGGCTCTTAAATGAAGCTTTCTTT.

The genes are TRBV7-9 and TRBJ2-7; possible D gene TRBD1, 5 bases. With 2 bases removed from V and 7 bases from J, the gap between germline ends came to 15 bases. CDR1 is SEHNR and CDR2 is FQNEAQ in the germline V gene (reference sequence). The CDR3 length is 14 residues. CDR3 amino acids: CASSLRTTAWEQYF. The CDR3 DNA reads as TGTGCCAGCAGCTTACGGACAACTGCTTGGGAGCAGTACTTC.

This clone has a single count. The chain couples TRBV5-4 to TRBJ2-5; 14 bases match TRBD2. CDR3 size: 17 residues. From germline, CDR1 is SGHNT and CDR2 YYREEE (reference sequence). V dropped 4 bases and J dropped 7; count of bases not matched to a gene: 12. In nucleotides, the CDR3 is TGTGCCAGCAGCCGCGGGACTAGCGGGAGCCCGGCGGGGACCCAGTACTTC. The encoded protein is CASSRGTSGSPAGTQYF.

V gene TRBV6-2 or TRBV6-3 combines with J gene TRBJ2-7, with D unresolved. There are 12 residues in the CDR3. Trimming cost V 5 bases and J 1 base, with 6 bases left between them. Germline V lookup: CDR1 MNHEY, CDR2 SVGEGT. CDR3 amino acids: CASSQASYEQYF. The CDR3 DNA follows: TGTGCCAGCAGTCAGGCGTCCTACGAGCAGTACTTC.

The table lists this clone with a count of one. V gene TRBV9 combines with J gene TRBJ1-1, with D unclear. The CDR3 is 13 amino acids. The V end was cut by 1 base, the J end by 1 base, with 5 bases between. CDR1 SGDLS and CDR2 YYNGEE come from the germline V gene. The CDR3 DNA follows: TGTGCCAGCAGCGTATCGAGGAACACTGAAGCTTTCTTT. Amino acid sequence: CASSVSRNTEAFF.

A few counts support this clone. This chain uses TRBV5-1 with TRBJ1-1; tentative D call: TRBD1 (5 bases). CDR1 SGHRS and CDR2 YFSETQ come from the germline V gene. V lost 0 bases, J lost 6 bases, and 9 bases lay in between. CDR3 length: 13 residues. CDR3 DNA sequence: TGCGCCAGCAGCTTGGGAGTAGGGGCTGAAGCTTTCTTT. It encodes CASSLGVGAEAFF.

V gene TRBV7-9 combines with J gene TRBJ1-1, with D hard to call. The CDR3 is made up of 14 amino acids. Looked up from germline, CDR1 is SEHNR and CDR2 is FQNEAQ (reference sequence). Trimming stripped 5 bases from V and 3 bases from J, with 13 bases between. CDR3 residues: CASSPAGSYTEAFF. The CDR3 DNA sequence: TGTGCCAGCAGCCCCGCCGGTTCATACACTGAAGCTTTCTTT.

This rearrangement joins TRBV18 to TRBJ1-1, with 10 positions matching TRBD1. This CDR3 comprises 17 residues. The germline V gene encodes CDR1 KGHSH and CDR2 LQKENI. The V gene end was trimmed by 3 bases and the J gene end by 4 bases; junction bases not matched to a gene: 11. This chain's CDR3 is CASSPPGTGVSGTEAFF. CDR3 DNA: TGTGCCAGCTCACCTCCCGGGACAGGGGTCTCGGGCACTGAAGCTTTCTTT.

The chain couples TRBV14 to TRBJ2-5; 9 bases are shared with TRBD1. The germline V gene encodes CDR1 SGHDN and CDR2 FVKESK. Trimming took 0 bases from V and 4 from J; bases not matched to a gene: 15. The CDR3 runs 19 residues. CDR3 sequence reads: CASSQDLPGQGPRGETQYF. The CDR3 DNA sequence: TGTGCCAGCAGCCAAGATTTGCCGGGACAGGGTCCAAGAGGAGAGACCCAGTACTTC.

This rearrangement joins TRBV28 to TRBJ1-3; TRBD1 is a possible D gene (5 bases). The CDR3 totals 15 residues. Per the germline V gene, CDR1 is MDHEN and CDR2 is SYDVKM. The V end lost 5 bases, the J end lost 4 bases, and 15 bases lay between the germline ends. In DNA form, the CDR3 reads TGTGCCAGCAGTGATCCTAGGGGTTACGGAAACACCATATATTTT. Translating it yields CASSDPRGYGNTIYF.

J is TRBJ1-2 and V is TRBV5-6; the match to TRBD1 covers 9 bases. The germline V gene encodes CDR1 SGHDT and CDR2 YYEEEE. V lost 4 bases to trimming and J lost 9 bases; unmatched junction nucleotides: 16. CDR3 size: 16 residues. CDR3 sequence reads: CASSPQDRDRDKSYTF. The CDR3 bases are TGTGCCAGCAGCCCGCAAGATAGGGACAGGGACAAGAGCTACACCTTC.

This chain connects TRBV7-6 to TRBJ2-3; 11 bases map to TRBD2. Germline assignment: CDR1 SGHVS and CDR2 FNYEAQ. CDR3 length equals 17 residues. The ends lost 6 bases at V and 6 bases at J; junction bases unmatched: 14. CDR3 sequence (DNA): TGTGCCAGCAGTCAACGACGGACTAGCGGGCCGAGGGATACGCAGTATTTT. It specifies CASSQRRTSGPRDTQYF.

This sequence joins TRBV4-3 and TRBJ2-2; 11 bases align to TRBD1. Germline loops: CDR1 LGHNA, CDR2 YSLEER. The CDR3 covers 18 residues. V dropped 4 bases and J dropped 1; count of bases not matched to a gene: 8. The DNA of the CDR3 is TGCGCCAGCAGCCGATTACATGGGACAGGGGGGAACACCGGGGAGCTGTTTTTT. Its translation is CASSRLHGTGGNTGELFF.

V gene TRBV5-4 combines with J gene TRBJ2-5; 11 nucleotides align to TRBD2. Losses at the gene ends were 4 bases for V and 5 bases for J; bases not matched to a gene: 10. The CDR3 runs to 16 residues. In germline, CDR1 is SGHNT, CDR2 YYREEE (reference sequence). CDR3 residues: CASSPRTSGSAETQYF. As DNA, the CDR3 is TGTGCCAGCAGCCCTCGGACTAGCGGGTCCGCCGAGACCCAGTACTTC.